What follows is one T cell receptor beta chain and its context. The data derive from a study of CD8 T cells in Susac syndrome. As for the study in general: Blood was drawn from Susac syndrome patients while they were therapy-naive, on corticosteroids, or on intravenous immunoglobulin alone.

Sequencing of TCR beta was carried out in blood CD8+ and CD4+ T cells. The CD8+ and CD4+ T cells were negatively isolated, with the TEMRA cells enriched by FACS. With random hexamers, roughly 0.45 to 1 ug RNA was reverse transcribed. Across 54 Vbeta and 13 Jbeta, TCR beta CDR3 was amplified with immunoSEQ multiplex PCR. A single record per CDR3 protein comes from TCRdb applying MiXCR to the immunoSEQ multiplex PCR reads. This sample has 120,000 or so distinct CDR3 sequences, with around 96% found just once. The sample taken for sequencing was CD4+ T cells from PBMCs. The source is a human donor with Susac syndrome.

The CDR3 is CASSPSGNPYEQYF. Written as DNA, the CDR3 is TGTGCCAGCAGCCCCTCAGGGAATCCCTACGAGCAGTACTTC. This chain connects TRBV7-9 to TRBJ2-7, with D perhaps TRBD1 (5 bases). The CDR3 contains 14 residues. Trimming shortened V by 5 bases and J by 2 bases, and 13 bases separated the two germline ends. Germline V gives CDR1 SEHNR, CDR2 FQNEAQ (reference sequence).